The entry that follows covers one T cell receptor beta chain sequence. The antigen remains undetermined. The sample belongs to a study of shared clonotypes between healthy human individuals. Background on the study: Three men and a couple of women, aged 18 to 49, were donors. Broader study findings: Clonotype sharing across a handful of donors was observed for around 4.5% of naive CD4 clonotypes.

The protocol was immunoSEQ multiplex PCR, while the TCRdb copy is restricted to in-frame clones and leaves out a portion. Of roughly 2.6 million clones in the sample, approximately 90% were seen once. This clonotype was obtained from a man between 18 and 35 years old in good health. Sequenced sample: naive CD4+ T cells sorted from blood. Subset specified: CD45RA+ positively selected.

The CDR3 is CASSLRGTGDQPQHF. CDR3 DNA sequence: TGTGCCAGCAGCTTACGGGGTACAGGTGATCAGCCCCAGCATTTT. The rearrangement uses TRBV7-2 and TRBJ1-5; D might be TRBD1 (5 bases). The length of the CDR3 is 15 residues. Germline V gives CDR1 SGHTA, CDR2 FQGNSA. Trimming stripped 2 bases from V and 5 bases from J, with 13 bases between.